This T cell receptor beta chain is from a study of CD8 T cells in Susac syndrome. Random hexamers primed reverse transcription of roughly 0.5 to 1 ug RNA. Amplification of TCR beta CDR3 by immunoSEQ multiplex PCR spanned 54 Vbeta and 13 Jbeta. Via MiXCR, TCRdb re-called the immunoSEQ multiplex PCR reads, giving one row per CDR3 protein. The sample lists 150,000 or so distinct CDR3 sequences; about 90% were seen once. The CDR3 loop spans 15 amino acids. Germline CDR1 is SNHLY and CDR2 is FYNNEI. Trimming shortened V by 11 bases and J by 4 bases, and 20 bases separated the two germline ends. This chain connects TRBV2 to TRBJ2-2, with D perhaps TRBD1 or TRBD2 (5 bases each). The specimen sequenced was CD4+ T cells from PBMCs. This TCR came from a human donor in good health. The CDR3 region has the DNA TGTGCCGGGTTGGGGACGGAGATAGTCACCGGGGAGCTGTTTTTT. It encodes CAGLGTEIVTGELFF.